Only a few counts were recorded for the clone carrying this T cell receptor beta chain. Antigen unknown. The CDR3 covers 16 residues. The ends were cut back, 4 bases at V and 0 bases at J, with 13 bases in the middle. The germline V gene encodes CDR1 SGHRS and CDR2 YFSETQ. These data belong to a study of T-cell reconstitution after alpha-beta-depleted transplantation in children. Preparing the TCRbeta library involved the use of unique molecular identifiers. Each CDR3 protein is one row after TCRdb ran MiXCR on the PCR reads. Among hundreds of thousands of distinct CDR3 sequences, about 12% were seen once, and the ten largest hold around 0.8%. Points from the study as a whole: Some patients showed high day-60 TCRbeta diversity, which derived from surviving recipient T cells and thymic progenitors.

Material: PBMCs, obtained before TCRalphabeta/CD19-depleted stem cell transplant. The TCR comes from a girl aged 2-10 years with congenital amegakaryocytic thrombocytopenia, due to receive a stem cell transplant. The chain combines TRBV5-1 with TRBJ2-2, with D perhaps matching TRBD2 (7 bases). The CDR3 nucleotides read TGCGCCAGCAGCCTGGAGGGGGGGACGAACACCGGGGAGCTGTTTTTT. Amino acids: CASSLEGGTNTGELFF.